This TCR beta chain was observed in a study of preoperative IRX-2 immunotherapy in early breast cancer (dated by TCRdb to about 2019). The sample's treatment or condition, from its label and the paper: preoperative locoregional IRX-2 cytokine immunotherapy. The samples were obtained from a phase Ib study that tested preoperative, locoregional IRX-2 cytokine immunotherapy designed to prime immune responses. The donors were early-stage breast cancer patients who were given IRX-2 prior to surgery. The CDR3 starts with the cysteine, ends with the phenylalanine, and has 16 residues. Only the CDR3 portion is preserved as DNA: 48 bases, with reading frame beginning at the first base. CDR1 and CDR2 are drawn from the germline V gene: SGHRS, YFSETQ. Deletion took 4 bases off V and 2 bases off J, with a span of 17 bases between the germline ends. The protocol used for the library was the immunoSEQ multiplex PCR assay. The table comes from immuneACCESS by way of TCRdb, which keeps in-frame sequences with V and J called. Part of the clones is missing from these tables; in studies checked, under half for an unresolved V gene and the rest for unknown reasons. Within this sample are 90,000 to 100,000 clones, with just over 85% of them counted one time only. 2% to 2.5% of the sample belongs to the ten largest clones.

This clone was recorded only once. Its antigen target is currently unknown. Base qualities are not at hand, and no much larger clone is one base apart. The rearranged segments are TRBV5-1 and TRBJ2-3; TRBD1 is a weak D gene call, 6 bases matching. The sample in question was tumor tissue, obtained after IRX-2 immunotherapy. The receptor was derived from a human donor with breast cancer. CDR3 reads: CASSTAQGSYTDTQYF. In nucleotide form, the sequence is TGCGCCAGCAGCACGGCACAGGGATCTTACACAGATACGCAGTATTTT.